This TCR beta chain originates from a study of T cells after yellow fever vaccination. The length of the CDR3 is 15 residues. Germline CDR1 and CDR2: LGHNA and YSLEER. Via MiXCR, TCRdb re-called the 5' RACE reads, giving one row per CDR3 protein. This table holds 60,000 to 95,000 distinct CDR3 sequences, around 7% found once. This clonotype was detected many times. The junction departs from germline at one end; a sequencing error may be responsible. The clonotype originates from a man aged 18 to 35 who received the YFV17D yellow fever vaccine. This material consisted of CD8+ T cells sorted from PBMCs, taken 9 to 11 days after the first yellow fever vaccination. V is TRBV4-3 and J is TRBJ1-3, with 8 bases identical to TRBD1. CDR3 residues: CASSQEGTGGITIYF. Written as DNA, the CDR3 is TGCGCCAGCAGCCAAGAAGGTACAGGGGGAATCACCATATATTTT.